This T cell receptor beta chain was sequenced during a study of blood T cell repertoires in COVID-19. Across the whole study: PBMCs, B-cell-depleted T cells, or T cells were the source of the cDNA or gDNA that made up the material.

The cohort comprised adults aged about 18 to 100 years residing in under 25 US areas. Donors were grouped by their self-reported clinical history. As originally analysed: For nucleated cells, counts were estimated from reference gene primer amplification. The repertoire was sequenced with immunoSEQ multiplex PCR; TCRdb's copy has only in-frame clones and lacks some. That table gives V, J and clone size, and the DNA gave D and trimming. The sample carries some 260,000 clones, under 95% recorded once. The V gene's germline CDR1 is SGHVS and CDR2 FQNEAQ. The CDR3 is 16 residues long. V was cut by 5 bases and J by 0 bases, with 15 bases left in between.

The chain employs TRBV7-8 and TRBJ2-3; D unclear. Specimen: PBMCs or T cells enriched from blood (not recorded which). The source of this sequence is a woman in her late teens or twenties who had recovered from COVID-19. The CDR3: CASSPDLGWSTDTQYF. For the CDR3, the DNA is TGTGCCAGCAGCCCCGATCTGGGCTGGAGCACAGATACGCAGTATTTT.